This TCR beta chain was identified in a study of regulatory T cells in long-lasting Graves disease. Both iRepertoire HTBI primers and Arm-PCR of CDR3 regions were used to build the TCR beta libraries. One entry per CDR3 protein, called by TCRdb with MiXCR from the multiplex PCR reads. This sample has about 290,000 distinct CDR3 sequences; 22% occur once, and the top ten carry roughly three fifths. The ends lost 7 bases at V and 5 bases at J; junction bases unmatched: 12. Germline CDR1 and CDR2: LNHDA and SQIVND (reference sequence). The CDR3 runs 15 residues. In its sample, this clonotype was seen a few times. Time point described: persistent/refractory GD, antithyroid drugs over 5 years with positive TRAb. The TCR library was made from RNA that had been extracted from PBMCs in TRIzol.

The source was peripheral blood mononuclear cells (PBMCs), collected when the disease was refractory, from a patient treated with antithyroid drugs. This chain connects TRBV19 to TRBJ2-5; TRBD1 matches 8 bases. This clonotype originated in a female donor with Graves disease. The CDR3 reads CASTPAGTGGETQYF. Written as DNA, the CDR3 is TGTGCCAGTACCCCCGCTGGGACAGGTGGGGAGACCCAGTACTTC.